This is a list of T cell receptor beta chains from one sample in a study of T-cell memory formation after mild COVID-19. Each CDR3 protein is one row after TCRdb ran MiXCR on the 5' RACE reads. The sample lists 280,000 or so distinct CDR3 sequences; about a sixth were seen once. The sample was PBMCs or a T cell subset sorted from them (not recorded which). Every receptor here comes from a man aged 18 to 35 who had mild COVID-19 (a few samples of this study predate the infection). Cell type and time point are not known. Each CDR3 is given with its conserved first and last residue. The order of the fields is V gene, D gene, clone size, J gene, CDR3 protein, CDR3 DNA. The D gene is left open where the match is weak. A clone size is listed for some rows: how often the clone was seen (once, few, many), or a class if it is expanded.

v_gene: TRBV12-3/TRBV12-4
d_gene: -
abundance: few
j_gene: TRBJ2-3
CDR3aa: CASRRNADTQYF
CDR3nt: TGTGCCAGCAGAAGAAACGCAGATACGCAGTATTTT

v_gene: TRBV7-9
d_gene: -
abundance: few
j_gene: TRBJ1-2
CDR3aa: CASPGTIGGYTF
CDR3nt: TGTGCCAGTCCAGGGACGATCGGCGGCTACACCTTC

v_gene: TRBV4-1
d_gene: -
abundance: few
j_gene: TRBJ1-4
CDR3aa: CASSQGRQNEKLFF
CDR3nt: TGCGCCAGCAGCCAAGGGCGTCAGAATGAAAAACTGTTTTTT

v_gene: TRBV7-8
d_gene: -
abundance: few
j_gene: TRBJ2-1
CDR3aa: CASSGVNSGLYNEQFF
CDR3nt: TGTGCCAGCAGCGGGGTTAACAGCGGACTCTACAATGAGCAGTTCTTC

v_gene: TRBV28
d_gene: TRBD1
abundance: few
j_gene: TRBJ1-4
CDR3aa: CASRIPGQFNEKLFF
CDR3nt: TGTGCCAGCCGGATTCCGGGACAGTTTAATGAAAAACTGTTTTTT

v_gene: TRBV4-1
d_gene: -
abundance: -
j_gene: TRBJ1-4
CDR3aa: CASSQGQGRFRVSNEKLFF
CDR3nt: TGCGCCAGCAGCCAAGGTCAGGGGCGCTTCCGGGTTTCTAATGAAAAACTGTTTTTT

v_gene: TRBV7-9
d_gene: -
abundance: few
j_gene: TRBJ1-6
CDR3aa: CASSPRGSGGTVTLHF
CDR3nt: TGTGCCAGCAGCCCCCGAGGTAGCGGAGGAACTGTTACCCTCCACTTT

v_gene: TRBV5-4
d_gene: TRBD2
abundance: many
j_gene: TRBJ2-1
CDR3aa: CASRRTSGINNEQFF
CDR3nt: TGTGCCAGCAGGCGGACTAGCGGAATAAACAATGAGCAGTTCTTC

v_gene: TRBV5-5
d_gene: -
abundance: -
j_gene: TRBJ2-1
CDR3aa: CASSSAYNEQFF
CDR3nt: TGTGCCAGCAGCTCCGCCTACAATGAGCAGTTCTTC

v_gene: TRBV20-1
d_gene: TRBD1
abundance: few
j_gene: TRBJ1-2
CDR3aa: CSAMTGYGYTF
CDR3nt: TGCAGTGCTATGACAGGGTATGGCTACACCTTC

v_gene: TRBV7-8
d_gene: -
abundance: -
j_gene: TRBJ2-7
CDR3aa: CASSPVARSAKTYEQYF
CDR3nt: TGTGCCAGCAGCCCTGTCGCCCGGAGCGCGAAAACCTACGAGCAGTACTTC

v_gene: TRBV5-1
d_gene: -
abundance: many
j_gene: TRBJ2-1
CDR3aa: CASSSTVGGYNEQFF
CDR3nt: TGCGCCAGCAGCTCCACCGTGGGGGGATACAATGAGCAGTTCTTC

v_gene: TRBV20-1
d_gene: TRBD1
abundance: -
j_gene: TRBJ1-4
CDR3aa: CSAPDFSYRDRDEKLFF
CDR3nt: TGCAGTGCTCCGGACTTTTCCTACCGGGACAGGGACGAAAAACTGTTTTTT

v_gene: TRBV6-2/TRBV6-3
d_gene: TRBD2
abundance: few
j_gene: TRBJ2-1
CDR3aa: CASSGSGGPHNEQFF
CDR3nt: TGTGCCAGCAGTGGGAGCGGGGGGCCACACAATGAGCAGTTCTTC

v_gene: TRBV12-3/TRBV12-4
d_gene: -
abundance: many
j_gene: TRBJ1-1
CDR3aa: CASSFITKTEAFF
CDR3nt: TGTGCCAGCAGTTTTATTACTAAGACTGAAGCTTTCTTT

v_gene: TRBV7-2
d_gene: TRBD2
abundance: few
j_gene: TRBJ2-3
CDR3aa: CASSSARGGRTDTQYF
CDR3nt: TGTGCCAGCAGCTCCGCCCGGGGGGGGCGAACAGATACGCAGTATTTT

v_gene: TRBV12-3/TRBV12-4
d_gene: TRBD2
abundance: many
j_gene: TRBJ2-3
CDR3aa: CASSSNSGARDTQYF
CDR3nt: TGTGCCAGCAGTTCGAATAGCGGGGCCCGGGATACGCAGTATTTT

v_gene: TRBV7-2
d_gene: -
abundance: -
j_gene: TRBJ2-5
CDR3aa: CASSAPTALRETQYF
CDR3nt: TGTGCCAGCAGCGCACCCACAGCGCTTAGGGAGACCCAGTACTTC

v_gene: TRBV20-1
d_gene: TRBD2
abundance: few
j_gene: TRBJ2-5
CDR3aa: CSAQGTSGVETQYF
CDR3nt: TGCAGTGCTCAAGGGACTAGCGGGGTAGAGACCCAGTACTTC

v_gene: TRBV12-3/TRBV12-4
d_gene: -
abundance: -
j_gene: TRBJ2-5
CDR3aa: CASKYSQGMETQYF
CDR3nt: TGTGCCAGCAAATATTCCCAGGGAATGGAGACCCAGTACTTC

v_gene: TRBV28
d_gene: -
abundance: -
j_gene: TRBJ2-5
CDR3aa: CASSKGATVWAETQYF
CDR3nt: TGTGCCAGCAGTAAGGGAGCGACAGTTTGGGCGGAGACCCAGTACTTC

v_gene: TRBV15
d_gene: TRBD1
abundance: -
j_gene: TRBJ1-1
CDR3aa: CATSTVPGQGPNTEAFF
CDR3nt: TGTGCCACCAGCACCGTCCCGGGACAGGGACCGAACACTGAAGCTTTCTTT

v_gene: TRBV6-5
d_gene: TRBD1
abundance: -
j_gene: TRBJ1-2
CDR3aa: CASSYSGDSPYGYTF
CDR3nt: TGTGCCAGCAGTTACTCGGGGGACAGCCCCTATGGCTACACCTTC

v_gene: TRBV4-1
d_gene: -
abundance: many
j_gene: TRBJ1-6
CDR3aa: CASSHPGWSSPLHF
CDR3nt: TGCGCCAGCAGCCACCCAGGGTGGAGCTCACCCCTCCACTTT

v_gene: TRBV5-5
d_gene: TRBD1
abundance: -
j_gene: TRBJ2-7
CDR3aa: CASSLWDRGGEQYF
CDR3nt: TGTGCCAGCAGCTTGTGGGACAGGGGGGGCGAGCAGTACTTC

v_gene: TRBV11-2
d_gene: TRBD1
abundance: -
j_gene: TRBJ1-2
CDR3aa: CASGLGQGSGGYTF
CDR3nt: TGTGCCAGCGGACTTGGACAGGGGTCGGGTGGCTACACCTTC

v_gene: TRBV5-6
d_gene: -
abundance: -
j_gene: TRBJ1-1
CDR3aa: CATFHGNRADTEAFF
CDR3nt: TGTGCCACCTTCCACGGGAACAGGGCGGATACTGAAGCTTTCTTT

v_gene: TRBV27
d_gene: TRBD1
abundance: -
j_gene: TRBJ2-1
CDR3aa: CASGAGGVDEQFF
CDR3nt: TGTGCCAGCGGGGCAGGGGGTGTAGATGAGCAGTTCTTC

v_gene: TRBV6-5
d_gene: -
abundance: few
j_gene: TRBJ1-2
CDR3aa: CASRQPASSGYTF
CDR3nt: TGTGCCAGCAGACAACCGGCAAGCTCTGGCTACACCTTC